Reported below is one TCR beta chain. The antigen remains undetermined. The table came from immunoSEQ multiplex PCR; TCRdb's copy has only in-frame clones and leaves some out. The data hold about 6,800 clones, with 75% to 80% observed a single time. This specimen comes from a study of high-grade serous ovarian cancer treatment subgroups. Findings of the study overall: These tumor repertoires lack spatial information from bulk sequencing. TCR clonal relatedness correlated positively with neoantigen level. Different patients shared almost no repertoire; same-patient tumors shared about 0.095 to 0.79.

Tumor tissue was taken before any definitive surgery or chemotherapy was given. This CDR3 is 15 amino acids long. Looked up from germline, CDR1 is ENHRY and CDR2 is SYGVKD. Trimming took 5 bases from V and 0 from J, leaving 14 bases between them. This clonotype originated in a human donor with high-grade serous ovarian cancer. Source material: tumor tissue. This chain uses TRBV10-3 with TRBJ2-7, with a possible D match to TRBD2 (7 bases). CDR3 bases: TGTGCCATCAGTTACGAGGGGGGGGGCTCCTACGAGCAGTACTTC. Protein sequence: CAISYEGGGSYEQYF.